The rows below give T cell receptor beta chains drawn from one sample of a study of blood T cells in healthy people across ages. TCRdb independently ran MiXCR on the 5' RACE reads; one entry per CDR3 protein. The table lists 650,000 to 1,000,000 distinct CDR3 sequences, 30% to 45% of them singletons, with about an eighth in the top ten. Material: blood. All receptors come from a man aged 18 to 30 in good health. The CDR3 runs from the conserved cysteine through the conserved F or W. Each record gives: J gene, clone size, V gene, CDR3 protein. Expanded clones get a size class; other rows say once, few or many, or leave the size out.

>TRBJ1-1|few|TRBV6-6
CASSYGSGTEAFF
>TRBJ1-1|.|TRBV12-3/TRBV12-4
CANSLFRVKEGPTEAFF
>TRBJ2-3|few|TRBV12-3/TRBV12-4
CASSLESSGGTDTQYF
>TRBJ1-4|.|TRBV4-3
CASSQGNIATNEKLFF
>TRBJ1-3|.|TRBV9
CASSGQGTGNTIYF
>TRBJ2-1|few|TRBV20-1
CSARPTLAGGYNEQFF
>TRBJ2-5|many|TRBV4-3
CAPAKGSGGAYF
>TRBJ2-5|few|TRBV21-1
CASSNTGEETQYF
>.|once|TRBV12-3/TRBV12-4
CASSPREQSSYNEQYF
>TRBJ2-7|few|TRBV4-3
CASSQETSFLGPMGEQYF
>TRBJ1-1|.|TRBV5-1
CASSGSGGRTEAFF
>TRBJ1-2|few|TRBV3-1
CASSGVNLGYTF
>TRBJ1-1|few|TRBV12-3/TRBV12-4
CASRLGRIQGEAFF
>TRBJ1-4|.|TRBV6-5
CASSPDSWNEKLFF
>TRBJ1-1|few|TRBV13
CASSPRAENTEAFF
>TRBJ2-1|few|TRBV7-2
CASKHSYNEQFF
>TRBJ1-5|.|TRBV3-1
CASSRARDQPQHF
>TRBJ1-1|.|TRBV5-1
CASSLSTGTVNTEAFF
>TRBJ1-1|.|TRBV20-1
CSAGDRGEGMNTEAFF
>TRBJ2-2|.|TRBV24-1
CATSLAGANTGELFF
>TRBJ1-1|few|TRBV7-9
CASSSLRGPEAFF
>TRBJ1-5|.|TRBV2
CASSEVVGPAQPQHF
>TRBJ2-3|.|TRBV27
CASSPTPTSRDTQYF
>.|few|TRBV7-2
CASSGGSPYNEQYF
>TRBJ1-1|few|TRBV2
CASSDHVSEAFF
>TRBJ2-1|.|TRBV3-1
CASSHGQGSNEQFF
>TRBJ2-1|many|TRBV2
CASSPDYNNEQFF
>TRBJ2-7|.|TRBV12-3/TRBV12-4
CASSSAGTDEQYF